This passage covers 6 T cell receptor beta chains from one sample sequenced in a study of T cells in Graves' hyperthyroidism and ophthalmopathy. RNA transcripts provided the source from which TCR beta CDR3 regions were amplified. TCR CDR3 underwent first-round RT-PCR with the HTBI primer set. Each CDR3 protein is one row after TCRdb ran MiXCR on the multiplex PCR reads. The repertoire includes approximately 380,000 distinct CDR3 sequences, 15% to 20% of them detected once, and 3% to 4.5% sits in the top ten. Sequenced material: blood. The receptor set was obtained from a woman aged 18-29 years with Graves' hyperthyroidism.

This clonotype occurred many times. The rearrangement links TRBV9 to TRBJ2-5; tentative D call: TRBD2 (6 bases). Looked up from germline, CDR1 is SGDLS and CDR2 is YYNGEE. The CDR3 is 16 residues long. The V end was cut by 3 bases, the J end by 4 bases, with 19 bases between. DNA for the CDR3: TGTGCCAGCAGCGCTGGACTAACAGACTTTCTAGAGACCCAGTACTTC. It specifies CASSAGLTDFLETQYF.

This chain links TRBV6-1 with TRBJ1-5; D is unclear. Trimming removed 8 bases from V and 0 bases from J, with 14 bases in between. The CDR3 sequence is 15 residues long. Germline V gene data show CDR1 as MNHNS and CDR2 as SASEGT. DNA for the CDR3: TGTGCCAGCGGGCGGTTGGCGGGTAGCAATCAGCCCCAGCATTTT. Translated, it gives CASGRLAGSNQPQHF.

V and J are TRBV7-2 and TRBJ2-4, with 11 positions matching TRBD2. The CDR3 length is 17 residues. The V segment lost 5 bases and the J segment 3 bases; nucleotides outside the gene matches: 9. CDR1 is SGHTA, CDR2 FQGNSA, per germline. The chain's CDR3 is CASSQPGLAGGKNIQYF. CDR3 in DNA: TGTGCCAGCAGCCAACCCGGACTAGCGGGTGGCAAAAACATTCAGTACTTC.

This clonotype was detected only a few times. The rearrangement joins TRBV6-1 to TRBJ2-2, with a possible D match to TRBD2 (7 bases). There are 14 residues in the CDR3. The germline V and J ends were trimmed by 0 bases and 6 bases, with 8 bases remaining between them. Germline values: CDR1 MNHNS, CDR2 SASEGT. This CDR3 reads CASSEAGGPGELFF. In nucleotides, the CDR3 is TGTGCCAGCAGTGAAGCGGGGGGGCCCGGGGAGCTGTTTTTT.

This clonotype was found many times. This chain uses TRBV27 with TRBJ1-2; D unresolved. Germline V gives CDR1 MNHEY, CDR2 SMNVEV (reference sequence). The CDR3 has 14 amino acids. V was cut by 5 bases and J by 8 bases, with 18 bases left in between. The CDR3 protein is CASSDGRLLGGYTF. The CDR3 DNA follows: TGTGCCAGCAGTGATGGACGGCTTCTGGGGGGCTACACCTTC.

This clonotype appeared many times. The chain is built from TRBV5-1 and TRBJ2-5; 7 nucleotides align to TRBD1. The CDR3 runs to 15 residues. CDR1 and CDR2 from the germline V gene are SGHRS and YFSETQ. Trimming at V came to 0 bases and at J to 0 bases, leaving 2 bases not matched to a gene. The CDR3 region has the DNA TGCGCCAGCAGCTTGGTACAGGGGTACCAAGAGACCCAGTACTTC. Translation gives CASSLVQGYQETQYF.